This T cell receptor beta chain was sequenced for a study of blood T cell repertoires in COVID-19. On the study more broadly: Donors in the United States, Italy and Spain gave samples during acute or convalescent COVID-19.

Using immunoSEQ multiplex PCR, the repertoire was profiled, and TCRdb retains in-frame clones only, with some absent. Found here are about 34,000 clones, around 92% of them singletons; the top ten hold roughly 6%. The clonotype was recovered from a woman aged 80 or over with acute or convalescent COVID-19. Sequenced sample: peripheral blood.

The CDR3 DNA sequence: TGTGCCAGCAGCCATGGGACAGGGGTGATCGAGACCCAGTACTTC. This sequence encodes CASSHGTGVIETQYF. The chain joins TRBV5-5 to TRBJ2-5, with TRBD1 matching over 10 bases. Trimming at V came to 4 bases and at J to 5 bases, leaving 8 bases not matched to a gene. CDR1 and CDR2 from the germline V gene are SGHKS and YYEKEE (reference sequence). The CDR3 covers 15 residues.